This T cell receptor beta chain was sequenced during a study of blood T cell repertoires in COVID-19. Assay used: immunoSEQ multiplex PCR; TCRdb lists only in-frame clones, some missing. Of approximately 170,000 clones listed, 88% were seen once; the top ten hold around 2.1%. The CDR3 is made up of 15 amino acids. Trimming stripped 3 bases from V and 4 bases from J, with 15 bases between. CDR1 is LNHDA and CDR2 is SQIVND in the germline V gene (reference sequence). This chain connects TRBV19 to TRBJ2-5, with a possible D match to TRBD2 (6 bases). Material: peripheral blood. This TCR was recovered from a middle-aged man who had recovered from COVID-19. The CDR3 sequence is CASSMGPGGVETQYF. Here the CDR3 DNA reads TGTGCCAGTAGTATGGGGCCCGGAGGGGTAGAGACCCAGTACTTC. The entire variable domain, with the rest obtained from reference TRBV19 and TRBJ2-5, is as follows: DGGITQSPKYLFRKEGQNVTLSCEQNLNHDAMYWYRQDPGQGLRLIYYSQIVNDFQKGDIAEGYSVSREKKESFPLTVTSAQKNPTAFYLCASSMGPGGVETQYFGPGTRLLVL.